These 7 T cell receptor beta chains were sequenced from one sample in a study of regulatory T cells in long-lasting Graves disease. Library construction for TCR beta used iRepertoire HTBI primers and Arm-PCR of CDR3 regions. TCRdb re-called the multiplex PCR reads through MiXCR, storing one row per CDR3 protein. The sample yields about 470,000 distinct CDR3 sequences, roughly 21% seen once. Described time point: persistent/refractory GD, antithyroid drugs over 5 years with positive TRAb. Isolated PBMC RNA provided the starting material for the TCR library. The source was peripheral blood mononuclear cells (PBMCs), collected when the disease was refractory, from a patient treated with antithyroid drugs. Receptor source: a female donor with Graves disease.

The chain uses TRBV12-3 or TRBV12-4 and TRBJ2-2; 11 bases are a match to TRBD2. The V segment lost 5 bases and the J segment 7 bases; nucleotides outside the gene matches: 6. The length of the CDR3 is 15 residues. The CDR3 DNA reads TGTGCCAGCAGTGTTAGCGGGAGGGGAATCGGGGAGCTGTTTTTT. Translated: CASSVSGRGIGELFF.

The chain employs TRBV5-5 and TRBJ2-2; D is possibly TRBD1 (6 bases). CDR3 length: 14 amino acids. Germline V lookup: CDR1 SGHKS, CDR2 YYEKEE (reference sequence). V lost 4 bases to trimming and J lost 7 bases, with 14 bases between them. As DNA, the CDR3 is TGTGCCAGCAGCCCCCAATCGGACAGCGGGGAGCTGTTTTTT. It encodes CASSPQSDSGELFF.

There are a few counts of this clonotype. The chain couples TRBV10-2 to TRBJ1-1, with D perhaps matching TRBD1 (6 bases). V lost 8 bases and J lost 2, with 24 bases in between. This CDR3 is 17 amino acids long. CDR1 is WSHSY, CDR2 SAAADI, per germline. CDR3 bases: TGCGCCAGCCCTTTGGTCGCGGACAGCCAGGGAAACACTGAAGCTTTCTTT. It encodes CASPLVADSQGNTEAFF.

This clonotype occurred many times. The DNA of the CDR3 is TGCAGTGCTACCCCTTTGTACGAGCAGTACTTC. It specifies CSATPLYEQYF. The chain links TRBV20-1 to TRBJ2-7; D gene unclear. The CDR3 length is 11 residues. The V gene's germline CDR1 is DFQATT and CDR2 SNEGSKA (reference sequence). V was pared by 4 bases and J by 4 bases, with 8 bases between.

The V and J genes are TRBV19 and TRBJ1-6; D gene uncertain. Looked up from germline, CDR1 is LNHDA and CDR2 is SQIVND (reference sequence). CDR3 length: 12 amino acids. The V and J ends lost 3 bases and 6 bases respectively, with 3 bases between them. CDR3 protein: CASSIVNSPLHF. In DNA form, the CDR3 reads TGTGCCAGTAGTATCGTTAATTCACCCCTCCACTTT.

This clonotype has ten or more counts. This rearrangement joins TRBV6-1 to TRBJ1-5; no definite D call. Deletions cut 6 bases from V and 7 bases from J, with 13 bases between. The CDR3 is 13 amino acids. Germline values: CDR1 MNHNS, CDR2 SASEGT. The CDR3 loop reads CASRLDDIQPQHF. The CDR3 DNA reads as TGTGCCAGCAGACTTGACGACATCCAGCCCCAGCATTTT.

This chain links TRBV27 with TRBJ1-6; 7 nucleotides match TRBD1. There are 16 residues in the CDR3. Germline trimming cut 4 bases from V and 8 bases from J; bases unmatched to any gene: 11. Germline-derived CDR1 and CDR2 are MNHEY and SMNVEV (reference sequence). The CDR3 reads CASSSSGQPIYSPLHF. As DNA, the CDR3 is TGTGCCAGCAGTTCCTCGGGACAGCCGATTTATTCACCCCTCCACTTT.